The clone carrying this TCR beta chain was observed at least ten times. Its specificity is unknown. The CDR3 runs to 15 residues. J was trimmed by 1 base and V by 5 bases; bases with no gene match: 4. Germline V gene data show CDR1 as SGHTA and CDR2 as FQGNSA. The entry originates in a study of T cell repertoires in cytomegalovirus infection. Overall study context: Recently identified HLA-C-restricted and well-studied HLA-B-restricted CMV epitopes were used. Study-wide points: Cumulative public TCR beta family frequency identified carriers of CMV plus the relevant HLA. The ex vivo response showed dominance by HLA-C-restricted CMV-specific TCR beta clonotypes.

TCRdb recomputed calls from the reads with MiXCR, one row per CDR3 protein. In the table there are about 570,000 distinct CDR3 sequences, under 45% of which are singletons. The specimen comprised cultured PBMCs, sampled from culture after CMV antigen stimulation. This chain joins TRBV7-2 and TRBJ2-7; TRBD2 matches at 11 bases. This sequence originates from a human donor in good health (CMV status not recorded). Some clones in this sample may be carry-over from other donors' samples. The DNA of the CDR3 is TGTGCCAGCAGCCCGAGACTAGCGGGGTCCTACGAGCAGTACTTC. Protein product: CASSPRLAGSYEQYF.